This record looks at one T cell receptor (beta chain) sequence and its context. Its antigen remains unknown. A read error may be the cause here, since a much bigger clone is one base away. These data belong to a study of molecular identifiers for immune sequencing clone quantification. Background on the study: RNA, taken in replicates from roughly 21,000 or 96,000 naive CD8 cells, was split five ways, with four sequenced. Whole-study findings and limits: The study reportedly detected spiked Jurkat TCR RNA from one cell among about 970,000 naive cells. In naive cells, under 1% of molecules belonged to clones above 20 RNA copies, against over 98% in effector cells.

TCRdb reprocessed the PCR reads with MiXCR, giving one entry per CDR3 protein. The table shows some 97,000 distinct CDR3 sequences, with 24% occurring only once. This CDR3 comprises 17 residues. Germline assignment: CDR1 SGHTA and CDR2 FQGNSA. Sequenced material: naive CD8+ T cells from blood, with Jurkat cell RNA spiked in. Subset in this sample: FACS-sorted CD8+CD4-CCR7+CD45RA+ naive T cells. The origin of this receptor is a human donor in good health. Some libraries in this study had Jurkat cell RNA spiked in. V is TRBV7-2 and J is TRBJ2-1; 13 bases line up with TRBD2. The CDR3 DNA reads TGTGCCAGCAGCTTAGCAACTAGCGGGGGGGCCTGGGGTGAGCAGTCCTTC. Protein: CASSLATSGGAWGEQSF.